This T cell receptor (beta chain) was found in a study of PD-L1 blockade in urothelial cancer. Study summary: Males with bladder-origin urothelial cancer made up about 90% of the roughly 30 patients. Analysis of blood occurred 3 weeks (second dose) and 6 weeks after treatment start.

The time point: pretreatment peripheral blood. Urothelial carcinoma in patients was locally advanced or metastatic. Germline-derived CDR1 and CDR2 are MNHNY and SVGAGI (reference sequence). The V gene end was trimmed by 8 bases and the J gene end by 0 bases; junction bases not matched to a gene: 6. This CDR3 comprises 15 residues. Only in-frame clones appear in the TCRdb table, and some are missing; sequencing was by immunoSEQ multiplex PCR. The profile shows some 45,000 clones, 75% to 85% of them singletons. The receptor's source is a man in his sixties with urothelial cancer. The gene calls are TRBV6-6 and TRBJ2-2; the match to TRBD1 covers 7 bases. Here the sequenced sample was PBMCs, taken around atezolizumab (anti-PD-L1) treatment. The CDR3 region is CASGQTGTNTGELFF. The CDR3 DNA sequence: TGTGCCAGCGGGCAGACAGGGACGAACACCGGGGAGCTGTTTTTT.